One TCR beta chain is described in this entry. No antigen is known for it. No base-level quality is on record; no much larger clone is a single base apart. Genomic DNA was isolated from the sorted cells so that the TCRbeta CDR3 region could be sequenced. TCRbeta CDR3 regions were sequenced using the immunoSEQ Assay. TCRdb retrieved this table from immuneACCESS and kept in-frame rearrangements only. Not all clones are present; in checked studies, unresolved V genes account for under half, and no reason is known for the remainder. The sample table shows tens of thousands of clones, and 75% to 85% are seen once. The ten biggest clones cover 4% to 4.5% of the sample. This sample was included in a study of OX40 agonist ivuxolimab in advanced cancers. Regarding the research as a whole: Ivuxolimab was an agonistic, fully human IgG2 monoclonal antibody directed against OX40 (CD134), a costimulatory receptor. Intravenous ivuxolimab was administered to patients every 2 weeks at six dose levels: 0.01, 0.1, 0.3, 1.5, 3 and 10 mg/kg. Among the approximately 50 dose-escalation patients, roughly 20 had hepatocellular carcinoma, 15 or so melanoma, 9 renal cell carcinoma and 9 head and neck cancer. A male proportion of nearly 85% and a mean age of approximately 55 years, ranging from about 23 to 90, were recorded for the dose-escalation cohort. Patients were allowed to have had prior anti-PD-1, anti-PD-L1 or anti-CTLA-4 therapy, and approximately 37% of the dose-escalation patients had been treated with checkpoint inhibitors. Partial responses occurred in three dose-escalation patients: two with cutaneous melanoma and one with hepatocellular carcinoma. The point of sequencing TCRbeta in the periphery was to test whether ivuxolimab changed TCR sequence diversity and drove clonal T-cell expansion. The paper describes the monotherapy dose-escalation part (N = 52 patients) of the phase I trial of ivuxolimab. Paper-wide results and their limitations: Low levels of normalized T-cell clonal expansion were also seen in some patients who did not respond. Clonal expansion of both CD4+ and CD8+ blood T cells was observed from baseline to week 6 at doses 0.1 to 3.0 mg/kg. In the 0.1-3.0 mg/kg groups, partial responders had among the lowest normalized peripheral clonal expansion, particularly in CD8+ T cells. After ivuxolimab, more expanded clones were found on average in CD8+ T cells than in CD4+ T cells. Which antigens the clonally expanded peripheral T cells were specific for was not determined.

The trial excluded patients who had a history of autoimmune disease or who were on systemic immunosuppression. In every dose cohort, peripheral blood was drawn for TCR sequencing at baseline, cycle 4 day 1, and cycle 7 day 1. The samples were drawn from a first-in-human, open-label, multicenter phase I dose-escalation trial of ivuxolimab. The trial enrolled adults with locally advanced or metastatic head and neck squamous cell, hepatocellular, melanoma or renal cell carcinoma. CD4+ and CD8+ T cells were sorted separately from peripheral blood before TCR sequencing. V sheds 1 base and J sheds 8 bases, leaving 15 bases between their ends. CDR1 SGHNT and CDR2 YYREEE were looked up in the germline V gene (reference sequence). From its cysteine to its phenylalanine, the CDR3 spans 15 amino acids. Of the read, only the CDR3 DNA is kept; its 45 bases are in frame from base 1.

Sequences were derived from CD4+ or CD8+ T cells sorted from blood, sampled in a trial of the OX40 agonist ivuxolimab. The source of this sequence is an adult with an advanced solid tumor such as melanoma, head and neck, liver or kidney cancer. The rearrangement combines TRBV5-4 with TRBJ1-4; tentative D gene TRBD1, with 6 bases matching. The DNA reads as follows: TGTGCCAGCAGCTTGTCGACAGGACGGAGCGAAAAACTGTTTTTT. This encodes CASSLSTGRSEKLFF. With all but the CDR3 taken from the reference TRBV5-4 and TRBJ1-4 genes, the full variable domain is: ETGVTQSPTHLIKTRGQQVTLRCSSQSGHNTVSWYQQALGQGPQFIFQYYREEENGRGNFPPRFSGLQFPNYSSELNVNALELDDSALYLCASSLSTGRSEKLFFGSGTQLSVL.